This TCR beta chain was recovered during a study of blood T cells in healthy people across ages. About the study: T cells yielded about one barcoded beta molecule per two cells through template switching.

This clonotype appeared many times. Antigen specificity is unknown. Findings of the study overall: Measured against age, TCR beta diversity per million T cells decreased in a roughly linear manner.

PCR was performed a second time for roughly 7 to 12 cycles using a sample-barcoded 5' primer and a J-beta primer mix. TCRdb recomputed calls from the 5' RACE reads with MiXCR, one row per CDR3 protein. The sample includes almost 800,000 distinct CDR3 sequences, 55% to 75% of them seen just once. The CDR3 length is 18 residues. Per the germline V gene, CDR1 is SGHTA and CDR2 is FQGNSA. The ends lost 5 bases at V and 8 bases at J; junction bases unmatched: 21. The receptor was isolated from a man younger than 40 in good health. This chain links TRBV7-2 with TRBJ2-1; 7 nucleotides line up with TRBD2. Sequenced sample: blood. In DNA, the CDR3 is TGTGCCAGCAGCCCCCAAAATCGACTAGCCGGACGTCTCGATGAGCAGTTCTTC. It codes for CASSPQNRLAGRLDEQFF.